Below are 32 T cell receptor beta chains sequenced from a single sample in a study of blood T cell repertoires in COVID-19. The protocol was immunoSEQ multiplex PCR, while the TCRdb copy is restricted to in-frame clones and leaves out a portion. Of around 150,000 clones in the sample, about 90% are singletons; the top ten hold roughly 4.8%. Sequenced: peripheral blood. The receptors shown here come from a man in his thirties or forties with COVID-19, enrolled during active disease.

The chain recombines TRBV11-3 with TRBJ1-1, with a possible D match to TRBD1 (5 bases). The germline V gene encodes CDR1 SGHNT and CDR2 YENEEA. The CDR3 is 13 amino acids. Trimming shortened V by 3 bases and J by 3 bases, and 8 bases separated the two germline ends. The CDR3 spells CASSLRQHTEAFF. For the CDR3, the DNA is TGTGCCAGCAGCTTGCGACAGCACACTGAAGCTTTCTTT.

The chain links TRBV6-6 to TRBJ1-1; no firm D call. From germline, CDR1 is MNHNY and CDR2 SVGAGI (reference sequence). CDR3 size: 11 residues. V lost 6 bases, J lost 2 bases, and 4 bases lay in between. The CDR3 region is CASRSNTEAFF. The DNA for the CDR3 is TGTGCCAGCAGGTCAAACACTGAAGCTTTCTTT.

The V and J genes are TRBV27 and TRBJ2-5, with 7 bases aligning to TRBD1. Germline-derived CDR1 and CDR2 are MNHEY and SMNVEV (reference sequence). The CDR3 is 15 residues long. J gave up 0 bases and V 3 bases, and 4 bases lay outside the gene matches. CDR3 amino acids: CASSFGTAYQETQYF. The CDR3 nucleotides are TGTGCCAGCAGTTTTGGGACAGCGTACCAAGAGACCCAGTACTTC.

V usage is TRBV3-1 (or the pseudogene TRBV3-2) and J usage is TRBJ2-4, with D perhaps matching TRBD2 (6 bases). V dropped 1 base and J dropped 3 bases, with 16 bases sitting between them. Germline-derived CDR1 and CDR2 are LGHDT and YNNKEL (reference sequence). The CDR3 loop spans 17 amino acids. For the CDR3, the DNA is TGTGCCAGCAGCCAAGGGTCAGGAGGGCTTGACAAAAACATTCAGTACTTC. Residues: CASSQGSGGLDKNIQYF.

This clone has more than one count but fewer than ten. The chain recombines TRBV27 with TRBJ2-3, with D possibly TRBD1 on 5 matching bases. Between the trimmed V and J ends, which lost 1 base and 12 bases, there was a span of 14 bases. CDR3 length equals 13 residues. CDR1 is MNHEY and CDR2 is SMNVEV in the germline V gene (reference sequence). The CDR3 DNA reads as TGTGCCAGCAGTTTATGGGGCCAGGAGCCCCAGTATTTT. Protein product: CASSLWGQEPQYF.

This chain uses TRBV5-1 with TRBJ2-1; 7 nucleotides match TRBD2. CDR3 length equals 15 residues. CDR1 is SGHRS, CDR2 YFSETQ, per germline. V trimming: 1 base; J trimming: 0 bases; junction bases outside the gene matches: 1. The CDR3: CASSLSSGSYNEQFF. The CDR3 nucleotides read TGCGCCAGCAGCTTGTCTAGCGGCTCCTACAATGAGCAGTTCTTC. Combining the CDR3 with reference TRBV5-1 and TRBJ2-1 gives the whole variable domain KAGVTQTPRYLIKTRGQQVTLSCSPISGHRSVSWYQQTPGQGLQFLFEYFSETQRNKGNFPGRFSGRQFSNSRSEMNVSTLELGDSALYLCASSLSSGSYNEQFFGPGTRLTVL.

The chain combines TRBV6-5 with TRBJ1-1; D is possibly TRBD1 (5 bases). Per germline, CDR1 MNHEY and CDR2 SVGAGI. This CDR3 spans 14 amino acids. Trimming pared 2 bases from V and 11 bases from J, leaving 18 bases between. CDR3 in amino acids: CASSYRGPPTEAFF. CDR3 bases: TGTGCCAGCAGTTACAGGGGCCCGCCAACGGAGGCTTTCTTT.

The DNA for the CDR3 is TGTGCCAGCAGTCAAACGGGAGCTCGTAACACCGGGGAGCTGTTTTTT. Protein product: CASSQTGARNTGELFF. The chain joins TRBV9 to TRBJ2-2, with D perhaps TRBD2 (6 bases). The CDR3 has 16 amino acids. V was trimmed by 5 bases and J by 2 bases, leaving 16 bases between them. CDR1 and CDR2 (germline): SGDLS, YYNGEE.

This clone was observed a single time. The chain uses TRBV7-9 and TRBJ1-5; perhaps TRBD1 as D (6 bases). Trimming stripped 1 base from V and 2 bases from J, with 18 bases between. The CDR3 is made up of 18 amino acids. Germline V gene lookup returns CDR1 SEHNR and CDR2 FQNEAQ (reference sequence). The CDR3 loop is CASSLGALTGIRNQPQHF. The CDR3, as DNA: TGTGCCAGCAGCTTAGGGGCCCTCACAGGGATTCGCAATCAGCCCCAGCATTTT.

This chain links TRBV7-3 with TRBJ2-2; D perhaps matches TRBD2 (5 bases). Germline CDR1 is SGHTA and CDR2 is FQGTGA. Deletions cut 5 bases from V and 4 bases from J, with 17 bases between. This CDR3 comprises 16 residues. This CDR3 reads CASSPRGSMSTGELFF. For the CDR3, the DNA is TGTGCCAGCAGCCCTCGGGGAAGCATGAGCACCGGGGAGCTGTTTTTT. The variable domain in full, with the rest retrieved from reference TRBV7-3 and TRBJ2-2, is GAGVSQTPSNKVTEKGKYVELRCDPISGHTALYWYRQSLGQGPEFLIYFQGTGAADDSGLPNDRFFAVRPEGSVSTLKIQRTERGDSAVYLCASSPRGSMSTGELFFGEGSRLTVL.

A note on this clone: A junction boundary mismatches the germline segment, possibly from a read error. This sequence joins TRBV6-5 and TRBJ1-5, with 8 bases fitting TRBD1. CDR3 length equals 14 residues. CDR1 MNHEY and CDR2 SVGAGI come from the germline V gene. CDR3 sequence reads: CASSQGTGFQLQHF. The CDR3, as DNA: TGTGCCAGCAGCCAAGGGACAGGATTTCAGCTCCAGCATTTT.

The V call is TRBV7-2, the J call TRBJ1-5; D unclear. This CDR3 contains 15 residues. V was cut by 1 base and J by 1 base, with 8 bases left in between. CDR1 is SGHTA, CDR2 FQGNSA, per germline. The CDR3 reads CASSLDGSSNQPQHF. The CDR3 bases are TGTGCCAGCAGCTTAGATGGGAGCAGCAATCAGCCCCAGCATTTT.

The J gene is TRBJ2-7, the V gene TRBV5-1, with 7 bases fitting TRBD1. The germline V gene has CDR1 SGHRS and CDR2 YFSETQ. V lost 2 bases to trimming and J lost 6 bases; unmatched junction nucleotides: 5. There are 13 residues in the CDR3. For the CDR3, the DNA is TGCGCCAGCAGCTTTACTAGGGGGCTCGAGCAGTACTTC. Amino acid sequence: CASSFTRGLEQYF.

This clone occurred once. This sequence joins TRBV15 and TRBJ1-2, with TRBD1 as a possible D gene (5 bases). Germline V gene data show CDR1 as LNHNV and CDR2 as YYDKDF (reference sequence). The CDR3 extends over 15 amino acids. V was clipped by 2 bases and J by 2 bases, with 12 bases between them. The CDR3 DNA is TGTGCCACCAGCAGAAGGGGCCAAAAGAACTATGGCTACACCTTC. This translates into CATSRRGQKNYGYTF.

The rearrangement uses TRBV28 and TRBJ1-2; no definite D call. The CDR3 covers 15 residues. CDR1 is MDHEN and CDR2 is SYDVKM in the germline V gene. V dropped 5 bases and J dropped 1 base, with 14 bases sitting between them. The CDR3: CASSKTELGNYGYTF. CDR3 bases: TGTGCCAGCAGTAAAACAGAGCTCGGTAACTATGGCTACACCTTC.

This sequence joins TRBV10-3 and TRBJ2-5; TRBD1 is a possible D gene (6 bases). The CDR3 length is 14 residues. The germline V gene encodes CDR1 ENHRY and CDR2 SYGVKD. The V end lost 0 bases, the J end lost 5 bases, and 10 bases lay between the germline ends. CDR3 DNA sequence: TGTGCCATCAGTGAGTCGAACAGGGAGGAGACCCAGTACTTC. Residues: CAISESNREETQYF.

The gene calls are TRBV7-8 and TRBJ2-5; 9 bases map to TRBD2. The CDR3 spans 19 residues. Germline loops: CDR1 SGHVS, CDR2 FQNEAQ. Trimming removed 1 base from V and 0 bases from J; junction bases left unmatched: 12. Here the CDR3 reads CASSLVGLAGRAYQETQYF. CDR3 DNA sequence: TGTGCCAGCAGCTTAGTTGGGCTAGCGGGGCGAGCGTACCAAGAGACCCAGTACTTC.

The chain recombines TRBV7-3 with TRBJ2-2; D is unresolved. Germline V gene data show CDR1 as SGHTA and CDR2 as FQGTGA. Trimming removed 0 bases from V and 0 bases from J, with 8 bases in between. CDR3 length: 16 residues. This CDR3 reads CASSLTNAANTGELFF. CDR3 sequence (DNA): TGTGCCAGCAGCTTAACGAATGCAGCGAACACCGGGGAGCTGTTTTTT.

The rearrangement uses TRBV19 and TRBJ1-5; D gene ambiguous. V was pared by 9 bases and J by 3 bases, with 18 bases between. The CDR3 is 15 amino acids. The germline V gene has CDR1 LNHDA and CDR2 SQIVND (reference sequence). The CDR3 bases are TGTGCCAGCTCGGGGAACGCAGCTTTCAATCAGCCCCAGCATTTT. Encoded protein: CASSGNAAFNQPQHF.

The chain has TRBV25-1 and TRBJ2-7; D may be TRBD1 (5 bases). Trimming pared 3 bases from V and 0 bases from J, leaving 12 bases between. This CDR3 is 15 amino acids long. Per the germline V gene, CDR1 is MGHDK and CDR2 is SYGVNS. CDR3 sequence reads: CASSDGYRSSYEQYF. The CDR3 DNA reads TGTGCCAGCAGTGATGGGTACAGGAGCTCCTACGAGCAGTACTTC.

The chain employs TRBV9 and TRBJ1-2; D not resolved. V was cut by 3 bases and J by 4 bases, with 7 bases left in between. Germline loops: CDR1 SGDLS, CDR2 YYNGEE. The CDR3 contains 12 residues. The CDR3 region has the DNA TGTGCCAGCAGCGCCACTTCCTATGGCTACACCTTC. This sequence encodes CASSATSYGYTF.

This clone was seen a single time. V usage is TRBV5-1 and J usage is TRBJ2-1; TRBD1 agrees at 11 bases. The CDR3 runs to 15 residues. CDR1 is SGHRS, CDR2 YFSETQ, per germline. V lost 4 bases to trimming and J lost 9 bases; unmatched junction nucleotides: 9. CDR3 coding DNA: TGCGCCAGCAGCCTGATAGGACAGGGGGCTGGTGAGCAGTTCTTC. Amino acid sequence: CASSLIGQGAGEQFF.

The rearrangement uses TRBV27 and TRBJ1-6, with D perhaps matching TRBD1 (6 bases). The CDR3 totals 14 residues. In germline, CDR1 is MNHEY, CDR2 SMNVEV (reference sequence). V lost 6 bases, J lost 8 bases, and 14 bases lay in between. The CDR3 bases are TGTGCCAGCAGCCTCTGGACAGAGTATTCACCCCTCCACTTT. Amino acids: CASSLWTEYSPLHF.

CDR3 nucleotide sequence: TGTGCCAGCAGTCCAGACAGGGGTTCCTCTGGAAACACCATATATTTT. Its protein is CASSPDRGSSGNTIYF. The J gene is TRBJ1-3, the V gene TRBV6-2 or TRBV6-3, with TRBD1 matching over 8 bases. The germline V gene has CDR1 MNHEY and CDR2 SVGEGT. CDR3 size: 16 residues. The J segment lost 0 bases and the V segment lost 5 bases, leaving 6 bases of the junction unmatched.

The rearrangement joins TRBV29-1 to TRBJ2-7; TRBD2 agrees at 8 bases. The ends lost 4 bases at V and 2 bases at J; junction bases unmatched: 7. The germline CDR1 and CDR2 sequences are SQVTM and ANQGSEA. This CDR3 contains 14 residues. CDR3 nucleotide sequence: TGCAGCGTTGTACTTCGGGAGGGTCCCTACGAGCAGTACTTC. This translates into CSVVLREGPYEQYF.

This rearrangement joins TRBV2 to TRBJ2-7; TRBD2 matches at 11 bases. Germline lookup yields CDR1 SNHLY and CDR2 FYNNEI. The J segment lost 3 bases and the V segment lost 7 bases, leaving 5 bases of the junction unmatched. This CDR3 has 14 amino acids. CDR3 protein: CASNGGLADYEQYF. As DNA, the CDR3 is TGTGCCAGCAATGGGGGACTAGCGGACTACGAGCAGTACTTC.

The gene calls are TRBV7-2 and TRBJ1-2, with TRBD1 matching 7 bases. This CDR3 is built from 15 residues. Germline lookup yields CDR1 SGHTA and CDR2 FQGNSA. Losses at the gene ends were 4 bases for V and 2 bases for J; bases not matched to a gene: 7. CDR3 bases: TGTGCCAGCAGCTCGAGGACAGGCCTCAACTATGGCTACACCTTC. This sequence encodes CASSSRTGLNYGYTF.

V usage is TRBV11-2 and J usage is TRBJ2-7; a weak D match, TRBD2 (6 bases). The CDR3 totals 14 residues. Germline CDR1 and CDR2: SGHAT and FQNNGV. Trimming left V 5 bases short and J 2 bases short, with 13 bases between. CDR3 protein: CASSPGLRAYEQYF. The CDR3 DNA sequence: TGTGCCAGCAGCCCAGGACTACGGGCCTACGAGCAGTACTTC. Variable domain in full (rest from reference TRBV11-2 and TRBJ2-7): EAGVAQSPRYKIIEKRQSVAFWCNPISGHATLYWYQQILGQGPKLLIQFQNNGVVDDSQLPKDRFSAERLKGVDSTLKIQPAKLEDSAVYLCASSPGLRAYEQYFGPGTRLTVT.

V and J are TRBV5-1 and TRBJ1-2; 7 bases fit TRBD1. CDR1 is SGHRS and CDR2 is YFSETQ in the germline V gene. This CDR3 has 14 residues. Unmatched junction bases numbered 11, after V lost 4 bases and J lost 8 bases. The CDR3 loop reads CASSPEPTGSGYTF. DNA of the CDR3: TGCGCCAGCAGCCCCGAACCGACAGGGTCCGGCTACACCTTC.

This chain joins TRBV6-5 and TRBJ2-7; 10 bases are a match to TRBD1. Germline assignment: CDR1 MNHEY and CDR2 SVGAGI. The CDR3 loop spans 16 amino acids. The V segment lost 2 bases and the J segment 5 bases; nucleotides outside the gene matches: 9. The CDR3 DNA reads TGTGCCAGCAGTTACAATTTCAGGACAGGGGGTCACGAGCAGTACTTC. Protein product: CASSYNFRTGGHEQYF.

The chain employs TRBV5-1 and TRBJ1-1; no reliable D call. This CDR3 is built from 16 residues. Looked up from germline, CDR1 is SGHRS and CDR2 is YFSETQ. Trimming shortened V by 4 bases and J by 1 base, and 17 bases separated the two germline ends. The CDR3 DNA sequence: TGCGCCAGCAGCCCCTCGAGAGGAGGGAAGAACACTGAAGCTTTCTTT. This encodes CASSPSRGGKNTEAFF.

This chain links TRBV6-6 with TRBJ1-1; 8 positions agree with TRBD1. Germline CDR1 reads MNHNY; CDR2 reads SVGAGI (reference sequence). The CDR3 length is 15 residues. Losses at the gene ends were 7 bases for V and 0 bases for J; bases not matched to a gene: 7. The CDR3, as DNA: TGTGCCAGCATTCTGGACAGGGTGATGAACACTGAAGCTTTCTTT. As protein: CASILDRVMNTEAFF.